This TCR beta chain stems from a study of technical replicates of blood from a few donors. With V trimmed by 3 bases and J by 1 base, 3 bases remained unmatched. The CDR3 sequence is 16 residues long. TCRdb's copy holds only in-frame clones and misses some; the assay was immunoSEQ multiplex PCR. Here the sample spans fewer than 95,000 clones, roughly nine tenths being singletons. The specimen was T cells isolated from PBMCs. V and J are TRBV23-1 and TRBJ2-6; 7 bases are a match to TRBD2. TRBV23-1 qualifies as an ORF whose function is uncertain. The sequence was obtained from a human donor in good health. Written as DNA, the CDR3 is TGCGCCAGCAGTCATCTCGGGGGGTCTGGGGCCAACGTCCTGACTTTC. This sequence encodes CASSHLGGSGANVLTF.